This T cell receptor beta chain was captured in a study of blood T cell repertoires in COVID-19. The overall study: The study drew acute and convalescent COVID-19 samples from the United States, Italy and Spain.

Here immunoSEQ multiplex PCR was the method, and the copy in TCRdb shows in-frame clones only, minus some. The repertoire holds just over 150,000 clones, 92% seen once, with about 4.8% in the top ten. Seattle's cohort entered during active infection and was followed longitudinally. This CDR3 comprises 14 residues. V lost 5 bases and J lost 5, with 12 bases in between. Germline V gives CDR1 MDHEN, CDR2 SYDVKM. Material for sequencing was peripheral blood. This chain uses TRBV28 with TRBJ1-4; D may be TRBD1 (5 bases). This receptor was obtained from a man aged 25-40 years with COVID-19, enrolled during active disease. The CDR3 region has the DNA TGTGCCAGCAGTCCAGGGATCGAGAATGAAAAACTGTTTTTT. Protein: CASSPGIENEKLFF. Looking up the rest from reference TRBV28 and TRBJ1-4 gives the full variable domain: DVKVTQSSRYLVKRTGEKVFLECVQDMDHENMFWYRQDPGLGLRLIYFSYDVKMKEKGDIPEGYSVSREKKERFSLILESASTNQTSMYLCASSPGIENEKLFFGSGTQLSVL.